The 3 T cell receptor beta chains listed next were all sequenced from one sample in a study of regulatory T cells in long-lasting Graves disease. Indicated time point: newly diagnosed GD, antithyroid drugs for less than 3 months. RNA extracted from PBMCs served as the sequencing template. Arm-PCR of CDR3 regions and iRepertoire HTBI primers were used to build TCR beta libraries. TCRdb passed the multiplex PCR reads through MiXCR, listing each CDR3 protein once. The sample has some 500,000 distinct CDR3 sequences; roughly 13% are singletons. Separately, the same data were catalogued under a study of T cells in Graves' hyperthyroidism and ophthalmopathy.

Sample: peripheral blood mononuclear cells (PBMCs), taken at new diagnosis, from a patient treated with antithyroid drugs. Receptor source: a man aged 30-40 years with Graves disease.

This clonotype has ten or more counts. The gene calls are TRBV2 and TRBJ1-2, with D perhaps matching TRBD1 (5 bases). Per germline, CDR1 SNHLY and CDR2 FYNNEI. The CDR3 spans 12 residues. CDR3 sequence: CVRRPGGYGYTF. The CDR3 DNA reads as TGTGTCAGGCGGCCGGGGGGATATGGCTACACCTTC.

Turning to this clonotype: A much larger clonotype is one base distant, so this may be a read error. The gene calls are TRBV7-2 and TRBJ1-4, with D possibly being TRBD1 (5 bases). CDR1 SGHTA and CDR2 FQGNSA come from the germline V gene. The CDR3 is made up of 17 amino acids. This CDR3 is CASGLSPGRPTNEKLFF. Written as DNA, the CDR3 is TGTGCCAGCGGCTTATCGCCAGGGCGTCCAACTAATGAAAAACTGTTTTTT.

The sample holds many counts of this clonotype. This chain links TRBV3-1 with TRBJ2-7; D unresolved. The CDR3 is 15 amino acids. Trimming removed 3 bases at V and 6 bases at J, with 18 bases between. Germline assignment: CDR1 LGHDT and CDR2 YNNKEL (reference sequence). CDR3 coding DNA: TGTGCCAGCAGCCATTCTGAAGCGACCTCCGGCGAGCAGTACTTC. Its translation is CASSHSEATSGEQYF.